This TCR beta chain was recovered during a study of T cells after yellow fever vaccination (dated by TCRdb to the late 2010s). Turning to the overall study: The SMART-Seq v4 Ultra Low Input RNA kit was used to prepare libraries from fractions with low cell numbers. Two healthy male donors, one aged 18 to 29 and one aged 30 to 39 years, made up the cohort. Blood was collected at multiple timepoints before and after primary and secondary immunization, and bulk PBMC replicates and cell subsets were isolated. To follow T-cell clones before and after both primary and booster YFV17D yellow fever vaccination, bulk TCR alpha and beta repertoires underwent longitudinal sequencing.

The research as a whole found: The study included only two donors, which limits how far the findings can be generalized. Computational filtering was required because FACS-sorted repertoires could contain abundant contaminating clonotypes from the bulk population. A small fraction of clonotypes appeared in both the CD4 and CD8 compartments, likely as a result of convergent recombination. Most clones expanded after primary vaccination were re-detected after the booster (around 96% of CD4 and approximately 88% of CD8), suggesting broad memory maintenance. Compared with the primary T-cell response, the secondary T-cell response was weaker but faster, peaking on day 5 rather than day 15.

This clonotype was found many times. Its antigen has not been determined. Base qualities are not provided; no much larger clone lies one nucleotide away. The sample was run on an Illumina NovaSeq 6000. TCR cDNA was made using 5'RACE template switching, a step that added a universal primer site and unique molecular identifiers. Priming of cDNA synthesis was performed from both the TCR alpha and TCR beta constant segments. Library amplification involved two PCR steps, and the second step added sample barcodes and sequencing adapters. Sequencing of libraries was performed on Illumina HiSeq 2500 (2x100 bp) or NovaSeq (2x150 bp). The authors' analysis ran thus. MIGEC was used to demultiplex reads and collapse the reads into UMI consensus sequences, and MiXCR was used for V(D)J alignment. Vaccine-responding clonotypes were defined with edgeR using replicate PBMC samples, requiring FDR below 0.01 and a log2 fold change above 5 up to day 15. Each bulk clonotype received a CD4 or CD8 identity based on whether the sequenced CD4 or CD8 repertoire contained that clonotype at higher abundance. TCRdb redid the processing of the public reads, applying fastp at Q25 and MiXCR, and retained in-frame beta chains. Merged by CDR3 protein, the rows form single entries marked with the most common genes and DNA. What appears here as the V and J calls and clone size reflects TCRdb's work, not the paper's. The sample yields 200,000 to 300,000 distinct CDR3 sequences; more than 3.5% were counted once. Clones ranked in the top ten supply 15% to 20% of the sample.

In the paper's terms, the treatment or condition label means: live attenuated yellow fever vaccine strain. At each blood-draw timepoint, two biological replicates of bulk PBMCs were obtained. A standard Ficoll-Paque protocol was used to isolate PBMCs from peripheral blood. TriZol was used to extract RNA from bulk PBMCs, from CD4 and CD8 fractions, and from dextramer-positive and dextramer-negative fractions. V was cut back by 0 bases and J by 0 bases, leaving a gap of 9 bases between them. The germline V gene sets CDR1 to LGHNA and CDR2 to YSLEER. The CDR3 contains 15 residues, cysteine and phenylalanine counted. Just the 45-base CDR3 DNA is kept, in frame starting at base 1.

This specimen was PBMCs, taken 15 days after the yellow fever booster vaccination. The chain links TRBV4-3 with TRBJ2-7, with TRBD1 perhaps the D gene, on 5 matching bases. The origin of this receptor is a man between 18 and 35 years old who received the YFV17D yellow fever vaccine. The DNA sequence is given as TGCGCCAGCAGCCAAGATACTACAGGCTCCTACGAGCAGTACTTC. This codes for CASSQDTTGSYEQYF.